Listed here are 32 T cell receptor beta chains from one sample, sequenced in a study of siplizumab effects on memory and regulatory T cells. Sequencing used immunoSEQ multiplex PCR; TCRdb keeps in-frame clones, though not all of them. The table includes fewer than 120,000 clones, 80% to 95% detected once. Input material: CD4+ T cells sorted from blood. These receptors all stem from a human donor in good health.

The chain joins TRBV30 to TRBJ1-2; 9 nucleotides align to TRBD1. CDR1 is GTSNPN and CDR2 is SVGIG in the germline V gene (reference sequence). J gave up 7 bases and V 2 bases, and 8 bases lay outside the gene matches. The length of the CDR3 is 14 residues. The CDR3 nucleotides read TGTGCCTGGAGTCTGGGACAGGGATCTGGTGGCTACACCTTC. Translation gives CAWSLGQGSGGYTF. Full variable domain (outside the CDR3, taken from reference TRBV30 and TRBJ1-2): SQTIHQWPATLVQPVGSPLSLECTVEGTSNPNLYWYRQAAGRGLQLLFYSVGIGQISSEVPQNLSASRPQDRQFILSSKKLLLSDSGFYLCAWSLGQGSGGYTFGSGTRLTVV.

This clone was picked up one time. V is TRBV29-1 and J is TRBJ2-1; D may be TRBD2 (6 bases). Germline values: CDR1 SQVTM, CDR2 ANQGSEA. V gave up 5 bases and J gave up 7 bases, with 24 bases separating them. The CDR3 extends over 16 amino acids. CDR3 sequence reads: CSVKTNRLAAGNEQFF. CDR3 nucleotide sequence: TGCAGCGTTAAGACTAATCGCCTCGCGGCGGGGAATGAGCAGTTCTTC.

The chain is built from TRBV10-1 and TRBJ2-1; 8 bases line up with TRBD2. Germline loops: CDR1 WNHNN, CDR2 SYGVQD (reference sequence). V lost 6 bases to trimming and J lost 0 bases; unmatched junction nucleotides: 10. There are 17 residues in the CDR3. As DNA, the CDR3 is TGCGCCAGCAGGGTGAGTAGCGGGGACTCCTCCTACAATGAGCAGTTCTTC. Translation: CASRVSSGDSSYNEQFF.

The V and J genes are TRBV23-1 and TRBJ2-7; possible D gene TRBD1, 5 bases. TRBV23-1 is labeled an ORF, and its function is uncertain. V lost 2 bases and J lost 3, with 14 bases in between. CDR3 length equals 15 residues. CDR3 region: CASSQRTRVDYEQYF. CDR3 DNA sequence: TGCGCCAGCAGTCAACGGACAAGGGTCGACTACGAGCAGTACTTC.

CDR3 amino acids: CASQGGSGANVLTF. In DNA, the CDR3 is TGTGCCAGTCAGGGGGGCTCTGGGGCCAACGTCCTGACTTTC. This rearrangement joins TRBV19 to TRBJ2-6, with a possible D match to TRBD1 (7 bases). This CDR3 has 14 amino acids. Trimming shortened V by 8 bases and J by 0 bases, and 8 bases separated the two germline ends. Per the germline V gene, CDR1 is LNHDA and CDR2 is SQIVND (reference sequence).

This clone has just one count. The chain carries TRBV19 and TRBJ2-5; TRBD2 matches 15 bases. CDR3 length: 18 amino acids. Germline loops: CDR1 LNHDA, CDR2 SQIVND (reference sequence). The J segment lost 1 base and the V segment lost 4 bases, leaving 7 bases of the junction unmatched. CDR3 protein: CASSTGLAGGPSQETQYF. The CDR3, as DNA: TGTGCCAGTAGTACAGGACTAGCGGGAGGGCCGAGCCAAGAGACCCAGTACTTC.

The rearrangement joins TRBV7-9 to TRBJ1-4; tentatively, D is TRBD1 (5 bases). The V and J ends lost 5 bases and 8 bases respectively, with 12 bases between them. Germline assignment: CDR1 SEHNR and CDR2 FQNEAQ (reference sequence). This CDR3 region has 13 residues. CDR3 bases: TGTGCCAGCAGCACCACCGGGACCGAAAAACTGTTTTTT. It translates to CASSTTGTEKLFF. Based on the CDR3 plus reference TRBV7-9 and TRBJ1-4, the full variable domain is DTGVSQNPRHKITKRGQNVTFRCDPISEHNRLYWYRQTLGQGPEFLTYFQNEAQLEKSRLLSDRFSAERPKGSFSTLEIQRTEQGDSAMYLCASSTTGTEKLFFGSGTQLSVL.

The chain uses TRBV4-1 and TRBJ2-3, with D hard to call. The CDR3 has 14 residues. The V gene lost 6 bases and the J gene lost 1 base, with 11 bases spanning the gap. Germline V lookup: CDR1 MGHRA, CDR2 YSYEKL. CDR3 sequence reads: CASRRPGGTDTQYF. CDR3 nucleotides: TGCGCCAGCAGAAGGCCGGGTGGCACAGATACGCAGTATTTT.

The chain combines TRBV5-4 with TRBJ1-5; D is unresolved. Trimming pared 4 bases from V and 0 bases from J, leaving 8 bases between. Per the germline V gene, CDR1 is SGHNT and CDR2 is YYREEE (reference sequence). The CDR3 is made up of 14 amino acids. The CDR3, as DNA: TGTGCCAGCAGCCCCGGGCCTAGCAATCAGCCCCAGCATTTT. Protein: CASSPGPSNQPQHF.

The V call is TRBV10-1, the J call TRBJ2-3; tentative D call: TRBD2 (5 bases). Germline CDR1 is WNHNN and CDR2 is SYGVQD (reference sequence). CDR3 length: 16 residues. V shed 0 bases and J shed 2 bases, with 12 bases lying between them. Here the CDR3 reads CASSESQLGFTDTQYF. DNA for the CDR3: TGCGCCAGCAGTGAGTCGCAACTAGGATTCACAGATACGCAGTATTTT.

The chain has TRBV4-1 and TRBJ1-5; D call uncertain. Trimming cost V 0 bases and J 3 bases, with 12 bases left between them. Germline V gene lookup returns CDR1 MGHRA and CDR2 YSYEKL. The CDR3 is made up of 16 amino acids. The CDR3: CASSQDFSRTNQPQHF. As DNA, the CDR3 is TGCGCCAGCAGCCAAGATTTTAGCAGGACCAATCAGCCCCAGCATTTT.

CDR3 nucleotides: TGTGCCAGCAGTAGGTGGGAAACCGGGGAGCTGTTTTTT. Protein: CASSRWETGELFF. This chain joins TRBV6-5 and TRBJ2-2; unclear D gene. Trimming removed 5 bases at V and 5 bases at J, with 9 bases between. The CDR3 length is 13 residues. CDR1 is MNHEY, CDR2 SVGAGI, per germline.

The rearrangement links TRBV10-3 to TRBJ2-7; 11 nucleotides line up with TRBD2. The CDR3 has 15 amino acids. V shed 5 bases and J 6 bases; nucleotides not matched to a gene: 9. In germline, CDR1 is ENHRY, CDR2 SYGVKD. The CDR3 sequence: CAISPGVAGGGEQYF. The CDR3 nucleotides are TGTGCCATCAGTCCCGGGGTAGCGGGAGGGGGCGAGCAGTACTTC.

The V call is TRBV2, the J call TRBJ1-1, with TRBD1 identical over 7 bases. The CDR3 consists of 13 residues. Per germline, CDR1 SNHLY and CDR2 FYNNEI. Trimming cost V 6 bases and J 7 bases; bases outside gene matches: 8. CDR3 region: CASRTTRDSEAFF. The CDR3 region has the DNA TGTGCCAGCAGGACGACCCGGGACAGTGAAGCTTTCTTT.

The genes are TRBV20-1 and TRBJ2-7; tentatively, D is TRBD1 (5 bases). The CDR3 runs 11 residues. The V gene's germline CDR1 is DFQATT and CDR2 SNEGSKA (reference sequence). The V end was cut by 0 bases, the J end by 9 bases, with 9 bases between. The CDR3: CSARDGRGQYF. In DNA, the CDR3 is TGCAGTGCTAGAGATGGTAGGGGGCAGTACTTC.

This chain's CDR3 is CAWMGTGATYNSPLHF. The CDR3 DNA is TGTGCCTGGATGGGGACAGGGGCTACCTATAATTCACCCCTCCACTTT. This rearrangement joins TRBV30 to TRBJ1-6, with TRBD1 matching 10 bases. Germline loops: CDR1 GTSNPN, CDR2 SVGIG (reference sequence). CDR3 length: 16 amino acids. V lost 4 bases, J lost 2 bases, and 5 bases stayed unmatched. Full variable domain (missing parts from reference TRBV30 and TRBJ1-6): SQTIHQWPATLVQPVGSPLSLECTVEGTSNPNLYWYRQAAGRGLQLLFYSVGIGQISSEVPQNLSASRPQDRQFILSSKKLLLSDSGFYLCAWMGTGATYNSPLHFGNGTRLTVT.

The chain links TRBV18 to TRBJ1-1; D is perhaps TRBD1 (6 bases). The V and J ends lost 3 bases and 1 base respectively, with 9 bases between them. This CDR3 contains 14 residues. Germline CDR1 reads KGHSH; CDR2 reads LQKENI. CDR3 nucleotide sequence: TGTGCCAGCTCACCCTCGACAGGGAACACTGAAGCTTTCTTT. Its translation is CASSPSTGNTEAFF.

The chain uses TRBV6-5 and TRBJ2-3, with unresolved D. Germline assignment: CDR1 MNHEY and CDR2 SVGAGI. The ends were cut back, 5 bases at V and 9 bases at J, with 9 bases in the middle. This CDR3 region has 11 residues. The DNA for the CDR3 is TGTGCCAGCAGTGTCGGGCTCACGCAGTATTTT. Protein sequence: CASSVGLTQYF.

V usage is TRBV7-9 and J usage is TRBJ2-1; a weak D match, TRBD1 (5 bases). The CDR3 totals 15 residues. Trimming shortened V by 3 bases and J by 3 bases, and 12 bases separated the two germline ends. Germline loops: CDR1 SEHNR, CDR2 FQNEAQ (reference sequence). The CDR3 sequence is CASSLGRADYNEQFF. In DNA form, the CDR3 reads TGTGCCAGCAGCTTGGGCAGGGCGGACTACAATGAGCAGTTCTTC.

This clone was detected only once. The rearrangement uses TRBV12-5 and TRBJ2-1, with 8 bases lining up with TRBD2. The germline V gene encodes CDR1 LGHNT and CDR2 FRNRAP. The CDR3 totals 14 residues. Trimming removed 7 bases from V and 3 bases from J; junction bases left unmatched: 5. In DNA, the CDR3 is TGTGCTAGTGTAGCGGGAACTAACTACAATGAGCAGTTCTTC. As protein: CASVAGTNYNEQFF. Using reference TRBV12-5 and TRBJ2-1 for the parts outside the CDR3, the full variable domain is DARVTQTPRHKVTEMGQEVTMRCQPILGHNTVFWYRQTMMQGLELLAYFRNRAPLDDSGMPKDRFSAEMPDATLATLKIQPSEPRDSAVYFCASVAGTNYNEQFFGPGTRLTVL.

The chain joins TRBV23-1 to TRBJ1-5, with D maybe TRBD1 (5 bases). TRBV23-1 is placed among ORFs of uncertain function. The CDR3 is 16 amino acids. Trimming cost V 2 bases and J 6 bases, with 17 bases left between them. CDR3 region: CASSQVGTADFQPQHF. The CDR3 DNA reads TGCGCCAGCAGTCAAGTAGGGACTGCGGACTTTCAGCCCCAGCATTTT.

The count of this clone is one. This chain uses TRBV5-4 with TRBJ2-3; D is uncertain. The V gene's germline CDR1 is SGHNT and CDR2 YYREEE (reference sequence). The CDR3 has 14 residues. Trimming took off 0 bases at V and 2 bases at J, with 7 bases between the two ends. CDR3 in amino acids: CASSLDSDTDTQYF. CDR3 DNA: TGTGCCAGCAGCTTGGACAGCGACACAGATACGCAGTATTTT.

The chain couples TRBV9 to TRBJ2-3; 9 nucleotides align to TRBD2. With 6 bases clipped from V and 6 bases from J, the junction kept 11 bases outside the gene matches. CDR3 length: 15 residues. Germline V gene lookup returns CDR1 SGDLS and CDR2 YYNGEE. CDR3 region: CASNPLAGILDTQYF. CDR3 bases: TGTGCCAGCAACCCCCTAGCGGGAATTCTGGATACGCAGTATTTT.

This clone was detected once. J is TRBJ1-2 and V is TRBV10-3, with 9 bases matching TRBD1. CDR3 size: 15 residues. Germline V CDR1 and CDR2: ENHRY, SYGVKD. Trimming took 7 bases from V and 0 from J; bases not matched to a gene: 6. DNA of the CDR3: TGTGCCATCAAAATCGGACAGGGGTCTAACTATGGCTACACCTTC. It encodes CAIKIGQGSNYGYTF.

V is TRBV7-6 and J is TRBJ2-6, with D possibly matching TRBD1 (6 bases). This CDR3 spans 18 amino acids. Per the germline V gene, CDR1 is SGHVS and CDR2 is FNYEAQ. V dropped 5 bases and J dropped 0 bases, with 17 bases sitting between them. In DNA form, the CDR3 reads TGTGCCAGCAGCAGTCCCGACAGGCCCTACTCTGGGGCCAACGTCCTGACTTTC. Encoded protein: CASSSPDRPYSGANVLTF. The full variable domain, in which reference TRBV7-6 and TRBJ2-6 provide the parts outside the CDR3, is GAGVSQSPRYKVTKRGQDVALRCDPISGHVSLYWYRQALGQGPEFLTYFNYEAQQDKSGLPNDRFSAERPEGSISTLTIQRTEQRDSAMYRCASSSPDRPYSGANVLTFGAGSRLTVL.

The CDR3 coding sequence is TGTGCCAGTAGTGCATCCGAGGCAGGGGTTGGAAACACCATATATTTT. This sequence encodes CASSASEAGVGNTIYF. This chain links TRBV19 with TRBJ1-3, with a possible D match to TRBD1 (6 bases). Trimming pared 5 bases from V and 3 bases from J, leaving 17 bases between. The length of the CDR3 is 16 residues. Germline V gene data show CDR1 as LNHDA and CDR2 as SQIVND (reference sequence).

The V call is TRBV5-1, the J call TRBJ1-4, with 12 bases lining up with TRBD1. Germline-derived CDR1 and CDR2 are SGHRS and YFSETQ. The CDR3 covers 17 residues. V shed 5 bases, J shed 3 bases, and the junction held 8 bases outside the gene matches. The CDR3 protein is CASSPPGQGAANEKLFF. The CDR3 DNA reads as TGCGCCAGCAGTCCTCCGGGACAGGGGGCCGCTAATGAAAAACTGTTTTTT.

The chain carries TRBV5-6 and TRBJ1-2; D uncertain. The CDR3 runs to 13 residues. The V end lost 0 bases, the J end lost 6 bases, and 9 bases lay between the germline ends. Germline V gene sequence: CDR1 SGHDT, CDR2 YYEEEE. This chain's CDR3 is CASSLVGRDGYTF. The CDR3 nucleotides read TGTGCCAGCAGCTTGGTCGGTAGAGATGGCTACACCTTC.

The CDR3 protein is CASGLYVQLTEAFF. The CDR3 coding sequence is TGTGCTAGTGGTTTGTATGTACAACTCACTGAAGCTTTCTTT. The chain couples TRBV12-5 to TRBJ1-1; no definite D call. This CDR3 comprises 14 residues. The germline V gene encodes CDR1 LGHNT and CDR2 FRNRAP. Trimming cost V 2 bases and J 4 bases, with 11 bases left between them.

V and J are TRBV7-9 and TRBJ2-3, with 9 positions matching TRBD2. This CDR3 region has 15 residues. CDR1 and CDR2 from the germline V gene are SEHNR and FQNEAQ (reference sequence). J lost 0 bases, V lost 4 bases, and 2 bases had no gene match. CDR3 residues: CASSSAGGSTDTQYF. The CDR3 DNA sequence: TGTGCCAGCAGCTCTGCGGGGGGGAGCACAGATACGCAGTATTTT.

CDR3 in DNA: TGTGCCAGCTCACCACCGCGGACAGCCGGACTAGCGGGAGCCCCTCCTTACAATGAGCAGTTCTTC. Its translation: CASSPPRTAGLAGAPPYNEQFF. The V and J genes are TRBV18 and TRBJ2-1; 13 nucleotides match TRBD2. Germline loops: CDR1 KGHSH, CDR2 LQKENI. This CDR3 spans 22 amino acids. V was pared by 0 bases and J by 4 bases, with 18 bases of the junction left unmatched.

CDR3 nucleotide sequence: TGTGCCAGCCAGGGCCTTTCCTACGAGCAGTACTTC. Its translation is CASQGLSYEQYF. The rearrangement links TRBV6-5 to TRBJ2-7; D is perhaps TRBD1 (5 bases). The CDR3 has 12 amino acids. With 8 bases removed from V and 1 base from J, the gap between germline ends came to 9 bases. The germline CDR1 and CDR2 sequences are MNHEY and SVGAGI.